The 2 T cell receptor beta chains reported below all come from one sample, sequenced in a study of Ad26.COV2.S vaccination and SARS-CoV-2 variants. Treatment in this sample: some 20 received Ad26.COV2.S at low or high dose, single or two shots; about 5 received placebo; per-sample allocation not given. The study sampled participants on day 63 after the first vaccine or placebo injection. Generated by immunoSEQ multiplex PCR, the TCRdb table keeps only in-frame clones and is missing some. The sample lists roughly 400,000 clones; roughly 87% were seen once. Sequenced here: peripheral blood, sampled in a trial of Ad26.COV2.S vaccine versus placebo. These receptors were collected from a person between 18 and 59 years old who received the Ad26.COV2.S COVID-19 vaccine or a placebo.

The table lists this clone with a count of one. V is TRBV5-1 and J is TRBJ2-1; no definite D call. V gave up 0 bases and J gave up 5 bases, with 6 bases separating them. Germline CDR1 and CDR2: SGHRS and YFSETQ. The CDR3 is made up of 13 amino acids. The CDR3 protein is CASSLGRNNEQFF. The CDR3, as DNA: TGCGCCAGCAGCTTGGGACGAAACAATGAGCAGTTCTTC.

The chain joins TRBV28 to TRBJ1-6; TRBD1 agrees at 9 bases. Germline loops: CDR1 MDHEN, CDR2 SYDVKM. Germline trimming cut 11 bases from V and 7 bases from J; bases unmatched to any gene: 3. This CDR3 has 12 amino acids. CDR3 amino acids: CAWGQGNSPLHF. The CDR3, as DNA: TGTGCCTGGGGACAGGGCAATTCACCCCTCCACTTT.